This T cell receptor beta chain was sequenced for a study of blood T cell repertoires in COVID-19. On the study more broadly: COVID-19 samples from acute and convalescent phases originated in the United States, Italy and Spain.

The age range of participants was roughly 18 to 90 years, with residence in under 30 US areas. Researchers sorted participants into cohorts using their self-reported clinical history. Libraries were prepared by immunoSEQ multiplex PCR; TCRdb keeps only in-frame clonotypes and omits some of them. The sample has under 500,000 clones; 75% to 90% are singletons. Deletions cut 6 bases from V and 4 bases from J, with 15 bases between. CDR1 is SGHDN, CDR2 FVKESK, per germline. The CDR3 has 14 residues. The V call is TRBV14, the J call TRBJ1-1, with a possible D match to TRBD1 (6 bases). The TCR was taken from a man aged 30 to 45 who had recovered from COVID-19. Sequencing used PBMCs or T cells enriched from blood (not recorded which). In nucleotides, the CDR3 is TGTGCCAGCAGGCGGGCAGGGGTACGCACTGAAGCTTTCTTT. Protein: CASRRAGVRTEAFF.